The 17 T cell receptor beta chains presented below share a single source sample, sequenced in a study of regulatory T cells in long-lasting Graves disease. Investigators prepared the TCR beta libraries by applying iRepertoire HTBI primers and Arm-PCR of CDR3 regions. TCRdb fed the multiplex PCR reads into MiXCR, producing one record per CDR3 protein. The sample records about 430,000 distinct CDR3 sequences, about 21% being singletons. Documented time point: persistent/refractory GD, antithyroid drugs over 5 years with positive TRAb. Following extraction of RNA from PBMCs, that RNA was used to make the TCR library. The source material was peripheral blood mononuclear cells (PBMCs), sampled when the disease was refractory, from a patient treated with antithyroid drugs. These receptors all stem from a female donor with Graves disease.

In this sample, this clonotype turned up a few times. The V and J genes are TRBV20-1 and TRBJ1-5, with a weak D call TRBD1 (6 bases). V was pared by 4 bases and J by 7 bases, with 14 bases between. This CDR3 region has 13 residues. Per the germline V gene, CDR1 is DFQATT and CDR2 is SNEGSKA (reference sequence). The CDR3 reads CSAITGFMQPQHF. DNA for the CDR3: TGCAGTGCTATAACAGGGTTTATGCAGCCCCAGCATTTT.

The rearrangement links TRBV19 to TRBJ2-5, with no clear D. Trimming cost V 1 base and J 4 bases, with 10 bases left between them. Germline V gene lookup returns CDR1 LNHDA and CDR2 SQIVND (reference sequence). This CDR3 region has 14 residues. The DNA for the CDR3 is TGTGCCAGTAGTATAGGTGGCCTCGGAGAGACCCAGTACTTC. It codes for CASSIGGLGETQYF.

This clonotype was counted between two and nine times. V and J are TRBV3-1 and TRBJ1-3; TRBD1 is a possible D gene (5 bases). The germline V and J ends were trimmed by 3 bases and 3 bases, with 15 bases remaining between them. The CDR3 is made up of 16 amino acids. Germline CDR1 and CDR2: LGHDT and YNNKEL (reference sequence). In DNA, the CDR3 is TGTGCCAGCAGCCATTTGTCAGGGACGGATGGAAACACCATATATTTT. Its protein is CASSHLSGTDGNTIYF.

This clonotype turned up a few times. The chain uses TRBV9 and TRBJ1-6; D uncertain. In germline, CDR1 is SGDLS, CDR2 YYNGEE. The CDR3 sequence is 14 residues long. V lost 3 bases to trimming and J lost 0 bases, with 4 bases between them. Here the CDR3 reads CASSGNSYNSPLHF. CDR3 bases: TGTGCCAGCAGCGGAAACTCCTATAATTCACCCCTCCACTTT.

This clonotype was seen many times. The chain recombines TRBV24-1 with TRBJ1-4, with 12 bases lining up with TRBD1. The V gene end was trimmed by 4 bases and the J gene end by 7 bases; junction bases not matched to a gene: 6. This CDR3 region has 16 residues. Germline V gene lookup returns CDR1 KGHDR and CDR2 SFDVKD. The chain's CDR3 is CATSDPGTGGGEKLFF. CDR3 sequence (DNA): TGTGCCACCAGTGACCCCGGGACAGGGGGCGGTGAAAAACTGTTTTTT.

At least ten counts were recorded for this clonotype. CDR3 sequence (DNA): TGTGCCAGCAGTCCAGGGAGGGGCGAGCAGTACTTC. Protein sequence: CASSPGRGEQYF. The chain couples TRBV28 to TRBJ2-7, with 7 positions matching TRBD2. The CDR3 length is 12 residues. With 5 bases clipped from V and 6 bases from J, the junction kept 4 bases outside the gene matches. In germline, CDR1 is MDHEN, CDR2 SYDVKM. Drawing the rest from reference TRBV28 and TRBJ2-7, the complete variable domain is DVKVTQSSRYLVKRTGEKVFLECVQDMDHENMFWYRQDPGLGLRLIYFSYDVKMKEKGDIPEGYSVSREKKERFSLILESASTNQTSMYLCASSPGRGEQYFGPGTRLTVT.

This clonotype was seen repeatedly, ten times or more. The chain couples TRBV27 to TRBJ2-7; D gene unclear. V shed 0 bases and J shed 2 bases, with 11 bases lying between them. This CDR3 spans 15 amino acids. Per germline, CDR1 MNHEY and CDR2 SMNVEV (reference sequence). CDR3 in DNA: TGTGCCAGCAGTTTATCGAGTTACCAAACCTACGAGCAGTACTTC. Encoded protein: CASSLSSYQTYEQYF.

The chain links TRBV27 to TRBJ2-2; no reliable D call. The V end was cut by 2 bases, the J end by 0 bases, with 19 bases between. The CDR3 runs to 19 residues. Germline CDR1 and CDR2: MNHEY and SMNVEV (reference sequence). The CDR3 sequence is CASSLKFPGTATNTGELFF. In nucleotides, the CDR3 is TGTGCCAGCAGTTTAAAGTTTCCGGGCACAGCTACGAACACCGGGGAGCTGTTTTTT.

This clonotype was picked up a small number of times. The chain has TRBV18 and TRBJ2-5, with a weak D call TRBD1 (6 bases). The CDR3 is 16 amino acids. V was trimmed by 2 bases and J by 3 bases, leaving 16 bases between them. Per germline, CDR1 KGHSH and CDR2 LQKENI. The CDR3 nucleotides are TGTGCCAGCTCACCAATCTTAAACAGGGACAAAGAGACCCAGTACTTC. Amino acids: CASSPILNRDKETQYF.

This clonotype was found a few times. The V and J genes are TRBV5-1 and TRBJ1-1; no clear D. V was shortened by 0 bases and J by 0 bases, with 9 bases between the two germline ends. CDR1 SGHRS and CDR2 YFSETQ come from the germline V gene. This CDR3 contains 15 residues. The CDR3 here is CASSLGSNMNTEAFF. DNA of the CDR3: TGCGCCAGCAGCTTGGGAAGCAATATGAACACTGAAGCTTTCTTT.

This clonotype was observed many times. J is TRBJ2-6 and V is TRBV28, with D uncertain. Trimming left V 6 bases short and J 2 bases short, with 14 bases between. This CDR3 is built from 16 residues. In germline, CDR1 is MDHEN, CDR2 SYDVKM. CDR3 protein: CASSPREAAGANVLTF. CDR3 coding DNA: TGTGCCAGCAGCCCCCGTGAGGCAGCTGGGGCCAACGTCCTGACTTTC.

V is TRBV10-3 and J is TRBJ1-5; D not certain. The V gene lost 3 bases and the J gene lost 5 bases, with 11 bases spanning the gap. The CDR3 extends over 14 amino acids. CDR1 is ENHRY and CDR2 is SYGVKD in the germline V gene. CDR3 bases: TGTGCCATCAGTGACCCAGACGGGGATCAGCCCCAGCATTTT. Protein: CAISDPDGDQPQHF.

The CDR3 is CASSQSSVTGEKLFF. DNA for the CDR3: TGTGCCAGCAGCCAAAGTTCTGTGACAGGTGAAAAACTGTTTTTT. V is TRBV4-2 and J is TRBJ1-4; D perhaps matches TRBD1 (6 bases). This CDR3 has 15 residues. Germline CDR1 and CDR2: LGHNA and YNFKEQ. The ends were cut back, 2 bases at V and 7 bases at J, with 14 bases in the middle.

This clonotype showed up many times. The chain carries TRBV28 and TRBJ2-2; the D gene is possibly TRBD2 (5 bases). V gave up 7 bases and J gave up 5 bases, with 11 bases separating them. CDR3 length: 13 amino acids. CDR1 MDHEN and CDR2 SYDVKM come from the germline V gene. In nucleotides, the CDR3 is TGTGCCAGCATTGGGAGTAATACCGGGGAGCTGTTTTTT. Translating gives CASIGSNTGELFF.

With regard to this clonotype: It may be a read error: a sequence one base away is much more abundant. The gene calls are TRBV6-2 or TRBV6-3 and TRBJ1-5, with 9 nucleotides matching TRBD1. Germline values: CDR1 MNHEY, CDR2 SVGEGT. CDR3 length equals 16 residues. In nucleotides, the CDR3 is TGTGCCGGCAGCCCCCGACGTATGTGGGACAGGGAGCCCCAGCATTTT. It encodes CAGSPRRMWDREPQHF.

This clonotype was detected ten times or more. The V call is TRBV28, the J call TRBJ2-7; 11 nucleotides line up with TRBD1. The V gene's germline CDR1 is MDHEN and CDR2 SYDVKM. V was pared by 6 bases and J by 1 base, with 8 bases of the junction left unmatched. CDR3 length equals 16 residues. CDR3 residues: CASSLGDRGLSYEQYF. The CDR3 DNA follows: TGTGCCAGCAGCCTTGGGGACAGGGGGTTGTCCTACGAGCAGTACTTC.

In this sample, this clonotype turned up many times. This chain joins TRBV6-1 and TRBJ1-2; TRBD1 is a possible D gene (5 bases). Germline CDR1 is MNHNS and CDR2 is SASEGT. The CDR3 spans 15 residues. Trimming took 7 bases from V and 5 from J, leaving 20 bases between them. CDR3 in amino acids: CASTSRRGPGYGYTF. The DNA for the CDR3 is TGTGCCAGCACCTCCCGAAGGGGTCCGGGGTATGGCTACACCTTC.